This T cell receptor (beta chain) was captured by sequencing in a study of cytomegalovirus exposure and HLA in healthy donors. Details on this clone: Its antigen is still unknown.

PCR amplification relied on 60 Vbeta primers (plus 13 Jbeta primers). Only in-frame clones appear in the TCRdb table, and some are missing; sequencing was by immunoSEQ multiplex PCR. Of 180,000 or so clones in the sample, 76% are singletons; the top ten hold 2% to 3%. Healthy people donating bone marrow made up the donors. Findings and caveats of the study: Some highly shared sequence variants likely arose as a pipeline artifact. A later analysis found common viral pathogens apparently linked to several of the most significant clusters.

Trimming removed 4 bases at V and 5 bases at J, with 19 bases between. Germline loops: CDR1 SGHRS, CDR2 YFSETQ. The CDR3 has 16 residues. The sequence derives from a woman in her 30s in good health and CMV-seropositive. The material sequenced was PBMCs. This rearrangement joins TRBV5-1 to TRBJ2-1; TRBD2 is a possible D gene (7 bases). CDR3: CASSPFRGAGDNEQFF. CDR3 coding DNA: TGCGCCAGCAGCCCCTTTCGGGGGGCAGGAGACAATGAGCAGTTCTTC.